These 24 T cell receptor beta chains were sequenced from one sample in a study of blood T cell repertoires in COVID-19. Sequencing used immunoSEQ multiplex PCR; TCRdb keeps in-frame clones, though not all of them. Among 270,000 or so clones, around nine tenths were seen once, and the ten largest hold approximately 2.5%. The sample comprised PBMCs or T cells enriched from blood (not recorded which). These receptors were obtained from a woman aged 18-29 years who had recovered from COVID-19.

J is TRBJ1-1 and V is TRBV10-2, with D possibly TRBD1 on 6 matching bases. The germline gives CDR1 WSHSY, CDR2 SAAADI. The CDR3 length is 13 residues. The germline V and J ends were trimmed by 8 bases and 6 bases, with 16 bases remaining between them. CDR3 region: CASGGAEGAEAFF. The CDR3, as DNA: TGCGCCAGCGGGGGAGCTGAGGGGGCTGAAGCTTTCTTT.

J is TRBJ1-6 and V is TRBV7-9, with a possible D match to TRBD1 (5 bases). Germline CDR1 reads SEHNR; CDR2 reads FQNEAQ (reference sequence). The CDR3 runs to 16 residues. V lost 5 bases and J 7 bases, leaving 18 bases between the germline ends. CDR3 in amino acids: CASSLGRAGGNSPLHF. In DNA form, the CDR3 reads TGTGCCAGCAGCCTCGGTCGGGCGGGGGGAAATTCACCCCTCCACTTT. Looking up the rest from reference TRBV7-9 and TRBJ1-6 gives the full variable domain: DTGVSQNPRHKITKRGQNVTFRCDPISEHNRLYWYRQTLGQGPEFLTYFQNEAQLEKSRLLSDRFSAERPKGSFSTLEIQRTEQGDSAMYLCASSLGRAGGNSPLHFGNGTRLTVT.

The CDR3 loop reads CASSPDRGSSYEQYF. The CDR3 bases are TGTGCCAGCAGTCCCGACAGGGGGTCCTCCTACGAGCAGTACTTC. The chain links TRBV28 to TRBJ2-7, with 9 bases lining up with TRBD1. This CDR3 contains 15 residues. Germline lookup yields CDR1 MDHEN and CDR2 SYDVKM. J lost 0 bases, V lost 5 bases, and 5 bases had no gene match.

This sequence joins TRBV28 and TRBJ2-7; TRBD1 matches 8 bases. CDR3 size: 16 residues. Trimming took 3 bases from V and 3 from J; bases not matched to a gene: 10. From germline, CDR1 is MDHEN and CDR2 SYDVKM. The chain's CDR3 is CASSFSSGGLIYEQYF. The CDR3 bases are TGTGCCAGCAGTTTTTCTTCAGGGGGCTTGATCTACGAGCAGTACTTC.

The rearrangement joins TRBV2 to TRBJ1-6; the match to TRBD1 covers 8 bases. The length of the CDR3 is 13 residues. V gave up 8 bases and J gave up 14 bases; unmatched junction bases: 11. Germline V gene sequence: CDR1 SNHLY, CDR2 FYNNEI. In nucleotides, the CDR3 is TGTGCCAGCTTTGGGACAGGCTTCGTGACCCTCCACTTT. This translates into CASFGTGFVTLHF.

As concerns this clone: This sample also contains other DNA sequences that code for the same CDR3. The rearrangement uses TRBV5-1 and TRBJ2-2, with TRBD2 identical over 11 bases. CDR3 length equals 16 residues. The V and J ends lost 4 bases and 2 bases, in that order; junction bases with no gene match: 4. Germline V CDR1 and CDR2: SGHRS, YFSETQ. CDR3 DNA: TGCGCCAGCAGCCTCGGGACTAGCGGCAACACCGGGGAGCTGTTTTTT. It codes for CASSLGTSGNTGELFF. The variable domain in full, completed from reference TRBV5-1 and TRBJ2-2, reads KAGVTQTPRYLIKTRGQQVTLSCSPISGHRSVSWYQQTPGQGLQFLFEYFSETQRNKGNFPGRFSGRQFSNSRSEMNVSTLELGDSALYLCASSLGTSGNTGELFFGEGSRLTVL.

This clone was counted between two and nine times. The V gene is TRBV2, the J gene TRBJ2-3; unclear D gene. V gave up 6 bases and J gave up 0 bases, with 7 bases separating them. This CDR3 region has 13 residues. The germline gives CDR1 SNHLY, CDR2 FYNNEI. For the CDR3, the DNA is TGTGCCAGCAGAGTCCGGAGCACAGATACGCAGTATTTT. This translates into CASRVRSTDTQYF.

The rearrangement uses TRBV29-1 and TRBJ1-2, with TRBD1 identical over 8 bases. Germline CDR1 is SQVTM and CDR2 is ANQGSEA. The CDR3 runs to 13 residues. V shed 6 bases, J shed 4 bases, and the junction held 7 bases outside the gene matches. The DNA for the CDR3 is TGCAGCGTCGGACAGGGTAGTAGCTATGGCTACACCTTC. Amino acids: CSVGQGSSYGYTF.

V is TRBV7-6 and J is TRBJ2-2; a possible D gene is TRBD1 (6 bases). V was trimmed by 4 bases and J by 0 bases, leaving 12 bases between them. Germline V gives CDR1 SGHVS, CDR2 FNYEAQ. This CDR3 has 16 amino acids. CDR3 protein: CASSSWTASNTGELFF. Written as DNA, the CDR3 is TGTGCCAGCAGCTCATGGACAGCCTCGAACACCGGGGAGCTGTTTTTT.

This clone was observed a handful of times. J is TRBJ2-2 and V is TRBV11-2, with a tentative D call TRBD2 (5 bases). The germline V gene has CDR1 SGHAT and CDR2 FQNNGV. The V end was cut by 5 bases, the J end by 0 bases, with 10 bases between. CDR3 length: 15 amino acids. The CDR3 loop is CASSPTRANTGELFF. In nucleotides, the CDR3 is TGTGCCAGCAGCCCCACTAGGGCGAACACCGGGGAGCTGTTTTTT.

Note on this clone: Other DNA sequences in the sample encode the same CDR3. The chain is built from TRBV11-2 and TRBJ1-1, with D unresolved. CDR1 is SGHAT and CDR2 is FQNNGV in the germline V gene. There are 13 residues in the CDR3. V lost 1 base, J lost 0 bases, and 3 bases lay in between. The CDR3 sequence is CASSLVVNTEAFF. CDR3 in DNA: TGTGCCAGCAGCTTAGTAGTGAACACTGAAGCTTTCTTT.

This clone was seen just once. The CDR3 DNA follows: TGTGCCACCAGTGATACTAGGATCCCCTACGAGCAGTACTTC. Translated: CATSDTRIPYEQYF. The chain is built from TRBV24-1 and TRBJ2-7; D perhaps matches TRBD2 (5 bases). V gave up 3 bases and J gave up 2 bases, with 10 bases separating them. This CDR3 is built from 14 residues. The germline V gene has CDR1 KGHDR and CDR2 SFDVKD.

This chain links TRBV29-1 with TRBJ1-2; D is ambiguous. V lost 6 bases to trimming and J lost 8 bases, with 25 bases between them. CDR3 length: 15 amino acids. The germline V gene has CDR1 SQVTM and CDR2 ANQGSEA. The CDR3, as DNA: TGCAGCGTCCCCGTAATAGAGTTTGGTGAAATCGGCTACACCTTC. Protein product: CSVPVIEFGEIGYTF.

The chain uses TRBV12-5 and TRBJ1-1; D gene unclear. V was pared by 5 bases and J by 4 bases, with 23 bases between. Germline V gene data show CDR1 as LGHNT and CDR2 as FRNRAP. The CDR3 is made up of 17 amino acids. This CDR3 is CASGPDGGMELRTEAFF. The CDR3 nucleotides are TGTGCTAGTGGTCCGGACGGAGGGATGGAACTACGCACTGAAGCTTTCTTT. The full variable domain, its missing parts supplied by reference TRBV12-5 and TRBJ1-1, is DARVTQTPRHKVTEMGQEVTMRCQPILGHNTVFWYRQTMMQGLELLAYFRNRAPLDDSGMPKDRFSAEMPDATLATLKIQPSEPRDSAVYFCASGPDGGMELRTEAFFGQGTRLTVV.

V is TRBV7-9 and J is TRBJ1-3, with TRBD1 matching 9 bases. V shed 5 bases, J shed 3 bases, and the junction held 11 bases outside the gene matches. The germline V gene encodes CDR1 SEHNR and CDR2 FQNEAQ (reference sequence). The CDR3 covers 17 residues. DNA for the CDR3: TGTGCCAGCAGCCCCCCGGGAACAGGGGGCGGTGGAAACACCATATATTTT. It encodes CASSPPGTGGGGNTIYF.

The V gene is TRBV27, the J gene TRBJ2-7, with D perhaps matching TRBD2 (6 bases). Per germline, CDR1 MNHEY and CDR2 SMNVEV (reference sequence). The V end was cut by 6 bases, the J end by 2 bases, with 14 bases between. The CDR3 loop spans 14 amino acids. As DNA, the CDR3 is TGTGCCAGCAGCCGCCGGGACTCTCCCTACGAGCAGTACTTC. Translated, it gives CASSRRDSPYEQYF.

CDR3 sequence reads: CASSQGLAGHNEQFF. CDR3 nucleotide sequence: TGTGCCAGCAGCCAGGGACTAGCGGGACACAATGAGCAGTTCTTC. V usage is TRBV11-3 and J usage is TRBJ2-1, with 13 nucleotides matching TRBD2. Germline V CDR1 and CDR2: SGHNT, YENEEA. Trimming cost V 5 bases and J 5 bases; bases outside gene matches: 3. CDR3 length: 15 residues.

This clone has a single count. This rearrangement joins TRBV9 to TRBJ2-1, with 8 bases identical to TRBD1. The trim removed 0 bases at V and 5 bases at J, leaving 4 bases unmatched. From germline, CDR1 is SGDLS and CDR2 YYNGEE. The CDR3 has 15 residues. In nucleotides, the CDR3 is TGTGCCAGCAGCGTAGGGACAGGGAGAAACAATGAGCAGTTCTTC. Translated: CASSVGTGRNNEQFF.

This clone was recorded only once. V gene TRBV7-2 combines with J gene TRBJ2-1; TRBD2 aligns across 12 bases. Germline CDR1 reads SGHTA; CDR2 reads FQGNSA. The J segment lost 9 bases and the V segment lost 3 bases, leaving 9 bases of the junction unmatched. This CDR3 contains 16 residues. The chain's CDR3 is CASSFDLAGGPGEQFF. The CDR3 nucleotides read TGTGCCAGCAGCTTTGATCTAGCGGGGGGGCCAGGTGAGCAGTTCTTC.

A word on this clone: This same CDR3 is encoded by further DNA sequences in the sample. The V and J genes are TRBV6-5 and TRBJ1-5, with 8 bases aligning to TRBD1. Per germline, CDR1 MNHEY and CDR2 SVGAGI. The CDR3 loop spans 15 amino acids. The J segment lost 0 bases and the V segment lost 6 bases, leaving 4 bases of the junction unmatched. The CDR3 DNA sequence: TGTGCCAGCAGCAGGACAGGGTATAGCAATCAGCCCCAGCATTTT. Residues: CASSRTGYSNQPQHF.

Here the CDR3 DNA reads TGTGCCAGCAGCTTAAATGGGCAGGGGGTAGATAATTCACCCCTCCACTTT. It encodes CASSLNGQGVDNSPLHF. The chain has TRBV7-2 and TRBJ1-6, with TRBD1 matching over 7 bases. CDR3 length: 17 residues. CDR1 and CDR2 (germline): SGHTA, FQGNSA. V trimming: 2 bases; J trimming: 5 bases; junction bases outside the gene matches: 9. Drawing the rest from reference TRBV7-2 and TRBJ1-6, the complete variable domain is GAGVSQSPSNKVTEKGKDVELRCDPISGHTALYWYRQSLGQGLEFLIYFQGNSAPDKSGLPSDRFSAERTGGSVSTLTIQRTQQEDSAVYLCASSLNGQGVDNSPLHFGNGTRLTVT.

This chain uses TRBV28 with TRBJ1-5, with a possible D match to TRBD1 (6 bases). The germline V and J ends were trimmed by 3 bases and 7 bases, with 7 bases remaining between them. This CDR3 contains 12 residues. The germline CDR1 and CDR2 sequences are MDHEN and SYDVKM. The CDR3 loop is CASSFRGQPQHF. The CDR3 coding sequence is TGTGCCAGCAGTTTCAGGGGACAGCCCCAGCATTTT.

The CDR3 region is CASSPAGGGGNQPQHF. In nucleotides, the CDR3 is TGTGCCAGCTCACCGGCGGGCGGGGGTGGCAATCAGCCCCAGCATTTT. The rearrangement uses TRBV18 and TRBJ1-5, with D perhaps TRBD1 (5 bases). CDR3 length: 16 residues. V lost 3 bases to trimming and J lost 2 bases, with 14 bases between them. CDR1 and CDR2 from the germline V gene are KGHSH and LQKENI.

This clone was counted at least ten times. This chain links TRBV25-1 with TRBJ2-3; D is undetermined. CDR1 and CDR2 (germline): MGHDK, SYGVNS. The CDR3 totals 14 residues. V gave up 3 bases and J gave up 2 bases, with 9 bases separating them. The CDR3 DNA sequence: TGTGCCAGCAGTGACCTCTCCCTCACAGATACGCAGTATTTT. Its translation: CASSDLSLTDTQYF.